A single T cell receptor beta chain is shown here with its context. What it binds is not known. These data belong to a study of post-analysis software for immune sequencing data. Study-level information: In terms of disease course, relapsing-remitting, secondary progressive and progressive-relapsing multiple sclerosis were included. Study outcomes and limitations: Compared with controls, patients had more of about 5 TRBV segments, including TRBV5-6, TRBV5-1 and TRBV20-1. Controls showed significantly higher normalized Chao1 diversity than did multiple sclerosis patients. F measure grouped same-batch samples tightly together.

Germline V gene sequence: CDR1 MDHEN, CDR2 SYDVKM. Trimming took off 6 bases at V and 10 bases at J, with 21 bases between the two ends. The CDR3 has 14 amino acids. Carried by the TCR beta cDNA libraries were unique molecular identifiers. Once about 0.9 to 11 million T cells were used, hundreds of thousands of cDNA molecules resulted. TCRdb reanalysed the PCR reads using MiXCR and keeps one entry per CDR3 protein. The table has roughly 410,000 distinct CDR3 sequences, approximately 38% seen once. This sequence originates from a girl between 10 and 17 years old with multiple sclerosis. The V and J genes are TRBV28 and TRBJ2-5, with D perhaps TRBD1 or TRBD2 (5 bases each). Sequenced sample: blood. CDR3: CASSAGTTPSNQYF. The DNA of the CDR3 is TGTGCCAGCAGCGCCGGGACCACGCCTTCGAACCAGTACTTC.